The 7 T cell receptor beta chains below come from one sample, sequenced in a study of blood T cell repertoires in COVID-19. Using immunoSEQ multiplex PCR, the repertoire was profiled, and TCRdb retains in-frame clones only, with some absent. The sample shows about 200,000 clones, roughly four fifths of them seen only once. Material: PBMCs or T cells enriched from blood (not recorded which). These receptors all come from a man aged 35 to 55 who had recovered from COVID-19.

The count of this clone is one. The V and J genes are TRBV5-1 and TRBJ2-5, with D tentatively TRBD1 (6 bases). V lost 2 bases and J lost 4, with 15 bases in between. Germline lookup yields CDR1 SGHRS and CDR2 YFSETQ. The CDR3 covers 15 residues. The CDR3 loop reads CASSLQGAPAETQYF. The DNA of the CDR3 is TGCGCCAGCAGCTTACAGGGAGCCCCGGCAGAGACCCAGTACTTC.

The rearrangement joins TRBV6-2 or TRBV6-3 to TRBJ1-6; no clear D gene. V was clipped by 2 bases and J by 5 bases, with 25 bases between them. The germline gives CDR1 MNHEY, CDR2 SVGEGT. The CDR3 is 20 residues long. The CDR3 region is CASSYPLRIQTGRHNSPLHF. The CDR3, as DNA: TGTGCCAGCAGTTACCCCCTCCGAATCCAGACGGGGAGACATAATTCACCCCTCCACTTT.

The table lists this clone with a count of one. V gene TRBV5-4 combines with J gene TRBJ1-2; perhaps TRBD1 as D (6 bases). Germline V CDR1 and CDR2: SGHNT, YYREEE (reference sequence). This CDR3 is built from 18 residues. Trimming cost V 1 base and J 0 bases, with 19 bases left between them. In DNA form, the CDR3 reads TGTGCCAGCAGCTTGTCAATACTCAGGGGTCGGACTAACTATGGCTACACCTTC. This encodes CASSLSILRGRTNYGYTF.

At least ten counts were recorded for this clone. This chain links TRBV7-9 with TRBJ1-1; D gene ambiguous. The CDR3 covers 13 residues. Germline loops: CDR1 SEHNR, CDR2 FQNEAQ (reference sequence). Trimming took 5 bases from V and 1 from J, leaving 8 bases between them. The CDR3 nucleotides read TGTGCCAGCAGCCAGATTTCGAACACTGAAGCTTTCTTT. This encodes CASSQISNTEAFF.

The chain uses TRBV30 and TRBJ1-6; D unresolved. Germline CDR1 GTSNPN, CDR2 SVGIG (reference sequence). Trimming stripped 3 bases from V and 7 bases from J, with 13 bases between. The CDR3 consists of 14 residues. CDR3 in DNA: TGTGCCTGGAGCTTGGGCCTACCCAATTCACCCCTCCACTTT. It specifies CAWSLGLPNSPLHF.

This clone was observed once. This chain connects TRBV18 to TRBJ1-5; 9 nucleotides agree with TRBD1. The ends lost 3 bases at V and 1 base at J; junction bases unmatched: 4. The CDR3 sequence is 16 residues long. Germline V gene sequence: CDR1 KGHSH, CDR2 LQKENI. CDR3 sequence: CASSPRDRASNQPQHF. For the CDR3, the DNA is TGTGCCAGCTCACCCCGGGACAGGGCGAGCAATCAGCCCCAGCATTTT.

The chain carries TRBV3-1 (or the pseudogene TRBV3-2) and TRBJ2-2; 13 nucleotides match TRBD2. This CDR3 is built from 19 residues. Trimming cost V 4 bases and J 6 bases; bases outside gene matches: 14. Germline loops: CDR1 LGHDT, CDR2 YNNKEL (reference sequence). For the CDR3, the DNA is TGTGCCAGCAGCCGGACTAGCGGGGGACGTCAGCTTCAAGCCGGGGAGCTGTTTTTT. Encoded protein: CASSRTSGGRQLQAGELFF.